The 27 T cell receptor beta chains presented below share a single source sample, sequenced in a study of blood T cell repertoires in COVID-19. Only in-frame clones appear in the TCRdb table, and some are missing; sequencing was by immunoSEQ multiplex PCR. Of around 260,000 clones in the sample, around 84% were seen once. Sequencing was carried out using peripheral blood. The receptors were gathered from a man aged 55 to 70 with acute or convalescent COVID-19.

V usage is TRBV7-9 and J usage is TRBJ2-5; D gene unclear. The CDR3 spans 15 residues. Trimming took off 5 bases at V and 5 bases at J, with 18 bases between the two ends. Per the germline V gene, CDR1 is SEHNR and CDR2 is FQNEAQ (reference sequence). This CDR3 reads CASSPAGRMGETQYF. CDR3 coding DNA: TGTGCCAGCAGCCCTGCTGGCAGGATGGGCGAGACCCAGTACTTC.

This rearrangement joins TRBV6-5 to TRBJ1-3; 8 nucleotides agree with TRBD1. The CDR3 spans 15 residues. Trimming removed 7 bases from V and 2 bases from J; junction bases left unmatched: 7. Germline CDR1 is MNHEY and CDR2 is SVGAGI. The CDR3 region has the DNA TGTGCCAGCACCCCGGGGACAGGAGCTGGAAACACCATATATTTT. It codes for CASTPGTGAGNTIYF.

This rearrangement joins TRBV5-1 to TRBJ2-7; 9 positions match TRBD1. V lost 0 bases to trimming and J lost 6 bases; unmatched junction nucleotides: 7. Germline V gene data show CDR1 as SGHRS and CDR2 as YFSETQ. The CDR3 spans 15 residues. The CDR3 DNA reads TGCGCCAGCAGCTTGGCAGGGGGACAGGGTGGCGAGCAGTACTTC. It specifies CASSLAGGQGGEQYF.

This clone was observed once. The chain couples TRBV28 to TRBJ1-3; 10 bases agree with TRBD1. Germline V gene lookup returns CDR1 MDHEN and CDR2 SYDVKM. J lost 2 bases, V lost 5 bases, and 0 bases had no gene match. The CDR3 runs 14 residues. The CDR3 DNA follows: TGTGCCAGCAGTGGACAGGGGGCTGGAAACACCATATATTTT. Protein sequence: CASSGQGAGNTIYF.

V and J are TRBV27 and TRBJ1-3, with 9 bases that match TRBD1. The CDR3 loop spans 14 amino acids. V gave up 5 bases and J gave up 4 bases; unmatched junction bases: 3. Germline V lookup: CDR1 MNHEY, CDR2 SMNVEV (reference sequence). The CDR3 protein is CASSPGTGGNTIYF. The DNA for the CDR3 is TGTGCCAGCAGTCCCGGGACAGGGGGAAACACCATATATTTT.

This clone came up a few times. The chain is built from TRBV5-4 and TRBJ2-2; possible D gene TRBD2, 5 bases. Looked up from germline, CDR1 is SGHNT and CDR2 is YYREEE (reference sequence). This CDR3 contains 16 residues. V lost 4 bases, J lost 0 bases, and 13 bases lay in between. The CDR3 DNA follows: TGTGCCAGCAGCCCTGGCGGGCGGGCGAACACCGGGGAGCTGTTTTTT. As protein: CASSPGGRANTGELFF.

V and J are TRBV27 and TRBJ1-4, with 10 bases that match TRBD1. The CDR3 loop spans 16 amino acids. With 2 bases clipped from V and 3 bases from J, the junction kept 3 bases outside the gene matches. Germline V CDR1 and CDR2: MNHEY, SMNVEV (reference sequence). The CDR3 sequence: CASSLTGTGANEKLFF. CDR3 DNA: TGTGCCAGCAGTTTAACCGGGACAGGGGCTAATGAAAAACTGTTTTTT. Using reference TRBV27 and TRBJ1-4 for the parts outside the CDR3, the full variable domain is EAQVTQNPRYLITVTGKKLTVTCSQNMNHEYMSWYRQDPGLGLRQIYYSMNVEVTDKGDVPEGYKVSRKEKRNFPLILESPSPNQTSLYFCASSLTGTGANEKLFFGSGTQLSVL.

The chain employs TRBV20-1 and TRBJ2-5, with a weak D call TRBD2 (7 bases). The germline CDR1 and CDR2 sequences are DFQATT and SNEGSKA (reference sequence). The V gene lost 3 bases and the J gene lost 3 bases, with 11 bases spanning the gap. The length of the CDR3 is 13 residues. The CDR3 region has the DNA TGCAGTGCTAGTCCGGGGGGCGAAGAGACCCAGTACTTC. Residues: CSASPGGEETQYF.

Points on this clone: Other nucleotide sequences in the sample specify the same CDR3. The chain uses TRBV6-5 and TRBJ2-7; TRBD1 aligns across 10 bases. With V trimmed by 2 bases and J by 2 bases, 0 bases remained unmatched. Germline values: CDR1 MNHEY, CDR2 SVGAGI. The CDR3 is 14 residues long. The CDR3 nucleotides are TGTGCCAGCAGTTACGACAGGGGGCCCTACGAGCAGTACTTC. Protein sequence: CASSYDRGPYEQYF.

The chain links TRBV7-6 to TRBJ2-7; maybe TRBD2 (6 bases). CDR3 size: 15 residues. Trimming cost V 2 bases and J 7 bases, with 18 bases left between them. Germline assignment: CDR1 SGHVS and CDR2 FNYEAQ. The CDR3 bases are TGTGCCAGCAGCTTAATGGCTAGCGCCCGGGAGGAGCAGTACTTC. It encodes CASSLMASAREEQYF.

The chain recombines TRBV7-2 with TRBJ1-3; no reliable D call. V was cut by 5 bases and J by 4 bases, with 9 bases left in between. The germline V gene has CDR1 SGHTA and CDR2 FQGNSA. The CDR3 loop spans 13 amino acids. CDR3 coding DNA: TGTGCCAGCAGCGGAGGGCCGGGAAACACCATATATTTT. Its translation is CASSGGPGNTIYF.

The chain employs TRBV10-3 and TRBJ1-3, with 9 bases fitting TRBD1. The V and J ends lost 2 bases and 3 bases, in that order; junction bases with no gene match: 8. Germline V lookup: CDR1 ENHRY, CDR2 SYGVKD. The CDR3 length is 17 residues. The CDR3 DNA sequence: TGTGCCATCAGTGAGGTGGGGACAGGGTTTTTTGGAAACACCATATATTTT. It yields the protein CAISEVGTGFFGNTIYF.

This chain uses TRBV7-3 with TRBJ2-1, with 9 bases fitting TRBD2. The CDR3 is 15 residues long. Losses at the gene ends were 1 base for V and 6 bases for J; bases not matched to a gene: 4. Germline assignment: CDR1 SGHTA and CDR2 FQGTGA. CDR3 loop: CASSLIAGDLNEQFF. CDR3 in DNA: TGTGCCAGCAGCTTAATAGCGGGGGATCTCAATGAGCAGTTCTTC.

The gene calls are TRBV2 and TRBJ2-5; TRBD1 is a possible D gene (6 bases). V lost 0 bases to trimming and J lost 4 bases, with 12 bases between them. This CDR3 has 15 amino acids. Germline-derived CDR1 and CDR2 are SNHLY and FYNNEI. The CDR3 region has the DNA TGTGCCAGCAGTGAAGCATGGCCAGGGGTAGAGACCCAGTACTTC. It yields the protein CASSEAWPGVETQYF.

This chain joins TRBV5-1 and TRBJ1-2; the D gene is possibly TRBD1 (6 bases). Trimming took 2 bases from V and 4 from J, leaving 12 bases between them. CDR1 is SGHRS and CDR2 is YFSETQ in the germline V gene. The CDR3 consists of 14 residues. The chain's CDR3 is CASSLSGALYGYTF. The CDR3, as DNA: TGCGCCAGCAGCTTATCAGGGGCCCTCTATGGCTACACCTTC.

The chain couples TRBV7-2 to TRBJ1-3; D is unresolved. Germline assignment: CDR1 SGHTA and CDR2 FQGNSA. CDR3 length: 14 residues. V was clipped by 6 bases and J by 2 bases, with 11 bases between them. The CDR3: CASSRLGAGNTIYF. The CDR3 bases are TGTGCCAGCAGTCGTTTAGGAGCTGGAAACACCATATATTTT.

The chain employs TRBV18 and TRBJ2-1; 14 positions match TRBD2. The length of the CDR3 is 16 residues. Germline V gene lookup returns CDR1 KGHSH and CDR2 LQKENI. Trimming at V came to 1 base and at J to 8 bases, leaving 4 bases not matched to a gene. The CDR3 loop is CASSPRLAGGPYEQFF. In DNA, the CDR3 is TGTGCCAGCTCACCACGACTAGCGGGAGGGCCGTATGAGCAGTTCTTC.

The CDR3 sequence is CASSLRGTNEKLFF. Here the CDR3 DNA reads TGCGCCAGCAGCTTACGAGGAACTAATGAAAAACTGTTTTTT. The chain is built from TRBV5-1 and TRBJ1-4; no clear D. Germline V gene sequence: CDR1 SGHRS, CDR2 YFSETQ. Trimming removed 2 bases from V and 1 base from J, with 6 bases in between. The CDR3 length is 14 residues. Full variable domain (outside the CDR3, taken from reference TRBV5-1 and TRBJ1-4): KAGVTQTPRYLIKTRGQQVTLSCSPISGHRSVSWYQQTPGQGLQFLFEYFSETQRNKGNFPGRFSGRQFSNSRSEMNVSTLELGDSALYLCASSLRGTNEKLFFGSGTQLSVL.

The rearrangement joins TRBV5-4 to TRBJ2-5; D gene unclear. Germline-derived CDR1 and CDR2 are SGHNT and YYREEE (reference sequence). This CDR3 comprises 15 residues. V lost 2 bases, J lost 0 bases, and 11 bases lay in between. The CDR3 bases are TGTGCCAGCAGCTTACCGGGTGCCTACCAAGAGACCCAGTACTTC. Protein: CASSLPGAYQETQYF.

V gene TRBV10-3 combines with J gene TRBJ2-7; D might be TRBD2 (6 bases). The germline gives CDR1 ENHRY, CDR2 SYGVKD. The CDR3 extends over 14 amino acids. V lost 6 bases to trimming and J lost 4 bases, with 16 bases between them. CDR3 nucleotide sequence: TGTGCCATCAGGGAGGGGACTTCGGTATACGAGCAGTACTTC. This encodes CAIREGTSVYEQYF.

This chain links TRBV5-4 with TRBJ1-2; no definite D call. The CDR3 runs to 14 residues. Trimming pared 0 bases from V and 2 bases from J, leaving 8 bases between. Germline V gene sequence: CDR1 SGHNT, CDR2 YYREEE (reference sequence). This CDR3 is CASSLDSGNYGYTF. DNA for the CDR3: TGTGCCAGCAGCTTGGATTCGGGGAACTATGGCTACACCTTC.

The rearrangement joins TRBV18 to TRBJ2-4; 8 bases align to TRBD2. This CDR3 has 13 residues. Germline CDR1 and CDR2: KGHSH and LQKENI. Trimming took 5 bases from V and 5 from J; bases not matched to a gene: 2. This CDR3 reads CASSSGGENIQYF. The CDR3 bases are TGTGCCAGCTCATCCGGGGGGGAAAACATTCAGTACTTC.

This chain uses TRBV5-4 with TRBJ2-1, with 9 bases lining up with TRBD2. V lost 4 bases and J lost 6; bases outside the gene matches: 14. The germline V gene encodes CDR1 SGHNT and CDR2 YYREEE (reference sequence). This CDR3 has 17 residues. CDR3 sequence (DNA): TGTGCCAGCAGCCACCACGCCGGCGGGAGGGGCGGCAATGAGCAGTTCTTC. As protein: CASSHHAGGRGGNEQFF.

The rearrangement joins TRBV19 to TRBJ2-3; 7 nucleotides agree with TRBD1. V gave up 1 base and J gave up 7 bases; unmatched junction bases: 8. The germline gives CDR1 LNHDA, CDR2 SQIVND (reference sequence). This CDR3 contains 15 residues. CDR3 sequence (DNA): TGTGCCAGTAGTATAGGACAGGGCGCACATTATACGCAGTATTTT. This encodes CASSIGQGAHYTQYF.

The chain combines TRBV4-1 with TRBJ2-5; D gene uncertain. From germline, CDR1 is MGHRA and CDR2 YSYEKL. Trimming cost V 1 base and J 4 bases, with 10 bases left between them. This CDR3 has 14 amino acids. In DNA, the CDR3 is TGCGCCAGCAGCCAAGGGGCAGGAAGAGAGACCCAGTACTTC. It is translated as CASSQGAGRETQYF.

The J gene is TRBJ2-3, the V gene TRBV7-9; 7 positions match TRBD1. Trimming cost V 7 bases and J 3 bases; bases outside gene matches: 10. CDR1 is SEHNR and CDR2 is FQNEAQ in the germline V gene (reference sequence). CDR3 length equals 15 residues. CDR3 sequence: CASIRRQGATDTQYF. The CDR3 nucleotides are TGTGCCAGCATCAGACGACAGGGAGCGACAGATACGCAGTATTTT.

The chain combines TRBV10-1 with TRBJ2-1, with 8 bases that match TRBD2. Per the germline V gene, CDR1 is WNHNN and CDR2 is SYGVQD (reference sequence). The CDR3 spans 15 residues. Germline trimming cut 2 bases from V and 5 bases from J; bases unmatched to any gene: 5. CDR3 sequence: CASSEEGLEDNEQFF. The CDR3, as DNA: TGCGCCAGCAGTGAGGAGGGACTAGAGGACAATGAGCAGTTCTTC.